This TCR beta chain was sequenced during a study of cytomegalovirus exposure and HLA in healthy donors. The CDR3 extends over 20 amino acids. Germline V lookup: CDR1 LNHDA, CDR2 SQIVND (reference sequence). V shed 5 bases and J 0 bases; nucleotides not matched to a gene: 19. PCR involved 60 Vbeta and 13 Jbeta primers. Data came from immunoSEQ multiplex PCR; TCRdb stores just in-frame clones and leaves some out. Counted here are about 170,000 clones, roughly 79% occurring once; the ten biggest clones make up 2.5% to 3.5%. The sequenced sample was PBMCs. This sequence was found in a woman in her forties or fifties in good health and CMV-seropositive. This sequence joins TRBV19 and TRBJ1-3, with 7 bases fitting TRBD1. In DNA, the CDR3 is TGTGCCAGTAGTCTTTTCCCCCTAACGACAGGGATGAGCTCTGGAAACACCATATATTTT. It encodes CASSLFPLTTGMSSGNTIYF.